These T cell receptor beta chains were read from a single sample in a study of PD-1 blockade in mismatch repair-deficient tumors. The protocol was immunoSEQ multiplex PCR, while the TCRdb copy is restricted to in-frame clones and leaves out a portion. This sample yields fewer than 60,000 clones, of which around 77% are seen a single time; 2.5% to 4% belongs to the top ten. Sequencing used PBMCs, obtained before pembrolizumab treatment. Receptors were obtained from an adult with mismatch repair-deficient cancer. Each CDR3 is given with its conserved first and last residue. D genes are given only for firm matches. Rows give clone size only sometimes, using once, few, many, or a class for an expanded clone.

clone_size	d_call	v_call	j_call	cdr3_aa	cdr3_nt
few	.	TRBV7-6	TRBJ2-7	CASSYGTSKNYEQYF	TGTGCCAGCAGCTATGGCACTAGCAAAAACTACGAGCAGTACTTC
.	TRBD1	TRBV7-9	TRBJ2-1	CASSPDRVSGEQFF	TGTGCCAGCAGCCCGGACAGGGTTTCTGGCGAGCAGTTCTTC
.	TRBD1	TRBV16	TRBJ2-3	CASSQSWDRSGDTQYF	TGTGCCAGCAGCCAATCATGGGACAGGTCCGGAGATACGCAGTATTTT
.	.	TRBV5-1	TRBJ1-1	CASRLHPGTEAFF	TGCGCCAGCAGGTTGCATCCCGGCACTGAAGCTTTCTTT
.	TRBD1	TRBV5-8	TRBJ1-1	CASSSGQGKNTEAFF	TGTGCCAGCAGCTCCGGACAGGGGAAGAACACTGAAGCTTTCTTT
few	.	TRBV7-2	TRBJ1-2	CASSLAPTGYGYTF	TGTGCCAGCAGCTTAGCGCCTACCGGTTATGGCTACACCTTC
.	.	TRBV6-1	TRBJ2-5	CASSEDPSAKTQYF	TGTGCCAGCAGTGAAGATCCTAGCGCGAAGACCCAGTACTTC
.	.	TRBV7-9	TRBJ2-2	CASSLTGTGELFF	TGTGCCAGCAGCTTAACAGGCACCGGGGAGCTGTTTTTT
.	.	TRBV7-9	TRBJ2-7	CASSPTSGSFHEQYF	TGTGCCAGCAGCCCCACATCAGGGTCGTTCCACGAGCAGTACTTC
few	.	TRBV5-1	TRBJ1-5	CASSSTPGAGQPQHF	TGCGCCAGCAGCTCCACCCCCGGGGCCGGACAGCCCCAGCATTTT
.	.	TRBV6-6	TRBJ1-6	CASTHPGIEDSPLHF	TGTGCCAGCACCCACCCCGGGATAGAGGATTCACCCCTCCACTTT
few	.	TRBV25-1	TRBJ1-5	CASSELGPGGNQPQHF	TGTGCCAGCAGTGAATTAGGGCCCGGAGGCAATCAGCCCCAGCATTTT
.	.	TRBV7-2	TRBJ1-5	CASSFGQNSNQPQHF	TGTGCCAGCAGCTTCGGACAGAATAGCAATCAGCCCCAGCATTTT
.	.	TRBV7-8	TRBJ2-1	CASSLSIYNEQFF	TGTGCCAGCAGCTTATCTATCTACAATGAGCAGTTCTTC
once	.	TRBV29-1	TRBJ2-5	CSVRDITIQETQYF	TGCAGCGTTCGGGACATAACTATCCAAGAGACCCAGTACTTC
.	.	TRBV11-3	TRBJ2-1	CASSFLRSYNEQFF	TGTGCCAGCAGCTTTCTAAGATCCTACAATGAGCAGTTCTTC
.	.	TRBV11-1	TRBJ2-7	CASSPNSQGGEQYF	TGTGCCAGCAGCCCCAATTCACAGGGAGGCGAGCAGTACTTC
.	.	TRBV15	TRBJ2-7	CATSRDSLRSPYEQYF	TGTGCCACCAGCAGGGACTCTCTCCGGAGTCCCTACGAGCAGTACTTC
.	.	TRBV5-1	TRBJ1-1	CASSLDKEGVGRTEAFF	TGCGCCAGCAGCCTGGACAAGGAGGGGGTTGGTAGAACTGAAGCTTTCTTT
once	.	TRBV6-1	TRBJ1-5	CASSEMWGNQPQHF	TGTGCCAGCAGTGAAATGTGGGGCAATCAGCCCCAGCATTTT
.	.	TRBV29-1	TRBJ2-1	CSVVISPLYNEQFF	TGCAGCGTGGTAATCTCACCACTATACAATGAGCAGTTCTTC
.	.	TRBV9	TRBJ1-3	CASSVDNSLSNTIYF	TGTGCCAGCAGCGTAGACAACAGCCTCTCAAACACCATATATTTT
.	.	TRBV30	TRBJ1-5	CAWSPSGFINQPQHF	TGTGCCTGGAGTCCCTCCGGTTTCATCAATCAGCCCCAGCATTTT
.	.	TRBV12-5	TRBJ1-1	CASGLRGLRAGDFGTEAFF	TGTGCTAGTGGTTTAAGAGGGTTGAGGGCAGGAGACTTTGGAACTGAAGCTTTCTTT
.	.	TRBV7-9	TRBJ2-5	CASSWTPKETQYF	TGTGCCAGCAGCTGGACACCGAAAGAGACCCAGTACTTC
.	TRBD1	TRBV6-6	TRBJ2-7	CASRDGTGTTWYEQYF	TGTGCCAGCAGAGATGGGACAGGTACAACCTGGTACGAGCAGTACTTC
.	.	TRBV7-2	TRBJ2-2	CASSLGLSKSTGELFF	TGTGCCAGCAGCCTTGGACTGTCTAAGAGTACCGGGGAGCTGTTTTTT
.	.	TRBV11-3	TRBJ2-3	CASSPSSVADTQYF	TGTGCCAGCAGCCCGAGCAGCGTGGCAGATACGCAGTATTTT
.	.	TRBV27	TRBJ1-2	CASSFAGRYGYTF	TGTGCCAGCAGTTTTGCCGGGAGGTATGGCTACACCTTC
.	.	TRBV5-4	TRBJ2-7	CASSQRSGAEQYF	TGTGCCAGCAGCCAGAGAAGTGGGGCCGAGCAGTACTTC
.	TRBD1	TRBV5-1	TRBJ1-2	CASSDGQAAEIYGYTF	TGCGCCAGCAGCGACGGACAGGCCGCGGAAATCTATGGCTACACCTTC
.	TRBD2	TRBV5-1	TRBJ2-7	CASRSTSGSEQYF	TGCGCCAGCAGATCGACTAGCGGGTCCGAGCAGTACTTC
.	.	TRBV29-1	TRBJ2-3	CSVGRGGRDSTDTQYF	TGCAGCGTTGGGAGAGGGGGGCGGGATAGCACAGATACGCAGTATTTT
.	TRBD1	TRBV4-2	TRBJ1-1	CASSQEGQGAGGTEAFF	TGTGCCAGCAGCCAAGAGGGCCAGGGGGCAGGGGGAACTGAAGCTTTCTTT
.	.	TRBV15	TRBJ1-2	CATSRDESGYTF	TGTGCCACCAGCAGAGACGAGAGTGGCTACACCTTC
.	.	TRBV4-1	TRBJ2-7	CASSQGQDSNYEQYF	TGCGCCAGCAGCCAAGGCCAGGATTCGAACTACGAGCAGTACTTC
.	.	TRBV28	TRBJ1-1	CASRPPGRKNTEAFF	TGTGCCAGCAGACCCCCGGGGCGCAAGAACACTGAAGCTTTCTTT
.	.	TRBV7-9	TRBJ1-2	CAVPRQRYGYTF	TGTGCCGTACCCCGACAGCGCTATGGCTACACCTTC
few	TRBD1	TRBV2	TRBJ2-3	CASTRDRGDTQYF	TGTGCCAGCACCCGGGACAGGGGGGATACGCAGTATTTT